The 26 T cell receptor beta chains below come from one sample, sequenced in a study of blood T cell repertoires in COVID-19. Using immunoSEQ multiplex PCR, the repertoire was profiled, and TCRdb retains in-frame clones only, with some absent. The sample carries roughly 200,000 clones, approximately 78% recorded once. The sequenced sample consisted of peripheral blood. The receptors stem from a woman aged 80 or over with active or convalescent COVID-19.

The V gene is TRBV27, the J gene TRBJ1-5, with D possibly being TRBD1 (5 bases). Trimming left V 4 bases short and J 6 bases short, with 19 bases between. CDR1 and CDR2 (germline): MNHEY, SMNVEV (reference sequence). The CDR3 runs 16 residues. The DNA for the CDR3 is TGTGCCAGCAGTTCCCGTTATATCAGGGATCGTCAGCCCCAGCATTTT. As protein: CASSSRYIRDRQPQHF.

The V gene is TRBV6-2 or TRBV6-3, the J gene TRBJ1-4; possible D gene TRBD1, 5 bases. This CDR3 region has 17 residues. CDR1 is MNHEY, CDR2 SVGEGT, per germline. The germline V and J ends were trimmed by 2 bases and 3 bases, with 16 bases remaining between them. CDR3: CASSYAGRKQANEKLFF. The CDR3 DNA follows: TGTGCCAGCAGTTACGCAGGGAGGAAGCAGGCTAATGAAAAACTGTTTTTT.

V usage is TRBV3-1 (or the pseudogene TRBV3-2) and J usage is TRBJ1-1; D not certain. The CDR3 spans 14 residues. The V gene's germline CDR1 is LGHDT and CDR2 YNNKEL (reference sequence). Between the trimmed V and J ends, which lost 4 bases and 5 bases, there was a span of 14 bases. This chain's CDR3 is CASSPHTGSTEAFF. CDR3 bases: TGTGCCAGCAGCCCCCACACGGGGAGTACTGAAGCTTTCTTT.

With regard to this clone: The junction shows a germline mismatch at one end, possibly a read error. This rearrangement joins TRBV7-7 to TRBJ1-1; D remains unclear. CDR1 SSHAT and CDR2 FNYEAQ come from the germline V gene (reference sequence). This CDR3 is built from 13 residues. The CDR3 coding sequence is TGTGCTAGCAGCTCCCAAATGAACACTGAAGCTTTCTTT. This gives the protein CASSSQMNTEAFF.

V usage is TRBV7-6 and J usage is TRBJ2-5, with 9 bases aligning to TRBD2. After removal of 4 bases from V and 4 bases from J, the junction contained 10 bases not matched to a gene. Per germline, CDR1 SGHVS and CDR2 FNYEAQ. CDR3 length equals 16 residues. CDR3 sequence (DNA): TGTGCCAGCAGCTCTTCAGTGGGACTAGCAGGAGAGACCCAGTACTTC. It codes for CASSSSVGLAGETQYF.

V is TRBV28 and J is TRBJ2-3; 8 nucleotides match TRBD1. The CDR3 totals 14 residues. Germline V lookup: CDR1 MDHEN, CDR2 SYDVKM. V trimming: 6 bases; J trimming: 10 bases; junction bases outside the gene matches: 12. The CDR3 sequence: CASRLVGQTGAQYF. In nucleotides, the CDR3 is TGTGCCAGCAGATTGGTAGGTCAGACAGGGGCGCAGTATTTT. The full variable domain, its missing parts supplied by reference TRBV28 and TRBJ2-3, is DVKVTQSSRYLVKRTGEKVFLECVQDMDHENMFWYRQDPGLGLRLIYFSYDVKMKEKGDIPEGYSVSREKKERFSLILESASTNQTSMYLCASRLVGQTGAQYFGPGTRLTVL.

The CDR3 DNA reads TGCGCCAGCAGCTATCCGGGACTAGCGGGGGGCGGTGGTCCGGAGACCCAGTACTTC. This sequence encodes CASSYPGLAGGGGPETQYF. This chain uses TRBV5-1 with TRBJ2-5, with 15 bases aligning to TRBD2. Germline assignment: CDR1 SGHRS and CDR2 YFSETQ. The CDR3 is 19 residues long. After removal of 3 bases from V and 5 bases from J, the junction contained 14 bases not matched to a gene.

The chain employs TRBV3-1 (or the pseudogene TRBV3-2) and TRBJ1-4; D perhaps matches TRBD1 (5 bases). V was shortened by 4 bases and J by 0 bases, with 12 bases between the two germline ends. The CDR3 spans 16 residues. Germline V gene lookup returns CDR1 LGHDT and CDR2 YNNKEL (reference sequence). The CDR3 sequence is CASSPYPGTTNEKLFF. CDR3 DNA: TGTGCCAGCAGCCCTTACCCAGGGACAACTAATGAAAAACTGTTTTTT.

The table lists this clone with a count of one. The V and J genes are TRBV10-3 and TRBJ2-2; no clear D. The CDR3 covers 12 residues. In germline, CDR1 is ENHRY, CDR2 SYGVKD. Between the trimmed V and J ends, which lost 6 bases and 6 bases, there was a span of 8 bases. The CDR3 nucleotides are TGTGCCATCAGCGAAACAGCCGGGGAGCTGTTTTTT. Its translation is CAISETAGELFF.

The V gene is TRBV6-2 or TRBV6-3, the J gene TRBJ2-5, with TRBD2 matching over 9 bases. The junction had 6 bases not matched to a gene; V was cut back by 2 bases and J by 5 bases. Germline values: CDR1 MNHEY, CDR2 SVGEGT. CDR3 length: 15 residues. CDR3 protein: CASSYGRGGRETQYF. In DNA form, the CDR3 reads TGTGCCAGCAGTTACGGGCGGGGGGGCCGTGAGACCCAGTACTTC.

V gene TRBV15 combines with J gene TRBJ1-4, with unresolved D. The germline V and J ends were trimmed by 8 bases and 3 bases, with 13 bases remaining between them. The CDR3 covers 14 residues. CDR1 LNHNV and CDR2 YYDKDF come from the germline V gene (reference sequence). This CDR3 is CATALQRANEKLFF. CDR3 bases: TGTGCCACCGCGCTTCAGAGGGCTAATGAAAAACTGTTTTTT.

Here the CDR3 DNA reads TGTGCCAGCAGTTTGAGCCCCTCTAGCGGGGGCGACACAGATACGCAGTATTTT. Translating gives CASSLSPSSGGDTDTQYF. The chain employs TRBV27 and TRBJ2-3; 10 bases agree with TRBD2. The CDR3 has 18 amino acids. Per the germline V gene, CDR1 is MNHEY and CDR2 is SMNVEV (reference sequence). V shed 3 bases, J shed 2 bases, and the junction held 11 bases outside the gene matches.

The chain is built from TRBV11-3 and TRBJ1-1; D possibly corresponds to TRBD1 (5 bases). Trimming pared 8 bases from V and 5 bases from J, leaving 15 bases between. CDR3 length equals 13 residues. Looked up from germline, CDR1 is SGHNT and CDR2 is YENEEA. The CDR3 region has the DNA TGTGCCAGCTCTATAGGGGCTGATACTGAAGCTTTCTTT. Its translation is CASSIGADTEAFF.

The chain has TRBV10-3 and TRBJ2-7; 7 bases agree with TRBD2. Germline V gene data show CDR1 as ENHRY and CDR2 as SYGVKD. The ends lost 2 bases at V and 6 bases at J; junction bases unmatched: 1. CDR3 length: 12 amino acids. DNA of the CDR3: TGTGCCATCAGTGAGGGCGGGGGCGAGCAGTACTTC. Its translation is CAISEGGGEQYF.

This chain joins TRBV7-9 and TRBJ1-4; 7 nucleotides match TRBD1. CDR1 is SEHNR and CDR2 is FQNEAQ in the germline V gene (reference sequence). The V gene end was trimmed by 1 base and the J gene end by 7 bases; junction bases not matched to a gene: 9. This CDR3 comprises 16 residues. This CDR3 reads CASSLETGVGSEKLFF. DNA of the CDR3: TGTGCCAGCAGCTTAGAAACAGGGGTCGGTAGTGAAAAACTGTTTTTT. Supplemented by reference TRBV7-9 and TRBJ1-4, the full variable domain reads DTGVSQNPRHKITKRGQNVTFRCDPISEHNRLYWYRQTLGQGPEFLTYFQNEAQLEKSRLLSDRFSAERPKGSFSTLEIQRTEQGDSAMYLCASSLETGVGSEKLFFGSGTQLSVL.

The chain couples TRBV28 to TRBJ1-2; 8 bases line up with TRBD1. V was clipped by 6 bases and J by 6 bases; unmatched bases: 6. CDR1 is MDHEN and CDR2 is SYDVKM in the germline V gene. The CDR3 totals 13 residues. The CDR3 is CASSRTGFDGYTF. The CDR3 nucleotides are TGTGCCAGCAGCAGGACAGGGTTCGATGGCTACACCTTC.

V usage is TRBV4-3 and J usage is TRBJ1-1; perhaps TRBD1 as D (6 bases). Deletions cut 1 base from V and 0 bases from J, with 9 bases between. Looked up from germline, CDR1 is LGHNA and CDR2 is YSLEER. The CDR3 loop spans 15 amino acids. CDR3 nucleotides: TGCGCCAGCAGCCAAGGGTGGGGGCTGAACACTGAAGCTTTCTTT. Protein sequence: CASSQGWGLNTEAFF.

The J gene is TRBJ2-5, the V gene TRBV4-2, with 7 bases that match TRBD2. The CDR3 loop spans 16 amino acids. The germline V gene encodes CDR1 LGHNA and CDR2 YNFKEQ. The V and J ends lost 1 base and 2 bases, in that order; junction bases with no gene match: 7. CDR3 residues: CASSQAASGKQETQYF. CDR3 sequence (DNA): TGTGCCAGCAGCCAAGCGGCTAGCGGAAAACAAGAGACCCAGTACTTC.

This clone was counted once. The chain carries TRBV27 and TRBJ1-2; tentative D call: TRBD1 (6 bases). The CDR3 has 14 residues. Germline V gene data show CDR1 as MNHEY and CDR2 as SMNVEV (reference sequence). V lost 3 bases and J 4 bases, leaving 12 bases between the germline ends. As DNA, the CDR3 is TGTGCCAGCAGTTTTTCGGACAGACCCTATGGCTACACCTTC. It translates to CASSFSDRPYGYTF.

The genes are TRBV10-1 and TRBJ2-7, with D perhaps TRBD1 (5 bases). Germline CDR1 reads WNHNN; CDR2 reads SYGVQD (reference sequence). The CDR3 runs to 18 residues. V gave up 0 bases and J gave up 0 bases, with 18 bases separating them. CDR3 DNA sequence: TGCGCCAGCAGTGAGTCCAACTTGACAGCGAAGAGCTCCTACGAGCAGTACTTC. Its protein product is CASSESNLTAKSSYEQYF.

J is TRBJ1-2 and V is TRBV29-1; TRBD1 matches at 7 bases. V shed 6 bases and J 5 bases; nucleotides not matched to a gene: 9. Germline values: CDR1 SQVTM, CDR2 ANQGSEA. The CDR3 consists of 13 residues. CDR3 coding DNA: TGCAGCGTGCCGGACAGGAGGATGTATGGCTACACCTTC. Its translation is CSVPDRRMYGYTF.

This clone was seen a single time. This chain connects TRBV18 to TRBJ2-3, with D uncertain. Trimming took 1 base from V and 2 from J, leaving 4 bases between them. Germline V lookup: CDR1 KGHSH, CDR2 LQKENI. CDR3 length: 13 residues. The CDR3 region has the DNA TGTGCCAGCTCACCACGAGCCACAGATACGCAGTATTTT. Protein sequence: CASSPRATDTQYF.

V is TRBV11-2 and J is TRBJ2-1, with 11 bases aligning to TRBD1. The V gene's germline CDR1 is SGHAT and CDR2 FQNNGV. CDR3 length equals 15 residues. V trimming: 7 bases; J trimming: 2 bases; junction bases outside the gene matches: 4. CDR3 in DNA: TGTGCCAGCATCCGGACAGGGGGCGCCTACAATGAGCAGTTCTTC. Protein sequence: CASIRTGGAYNEQFF.

Here the CDR3 DNA reads TGTGCCACCAGAAAGGGACGGGGGTCCACCGGGGAGCTGTTTTTT. Encoded protein: CATRKGRGSTGELFF. The chain employs TRBV15 and TRBJ2-2; tentatively, D is TRBD2 (6 bases). CDR1 is LNHNV and CDR2 is YYDKDF in the germline V gene (reference sequence). The CDR3 length is 15 residues. The ends were cut back, 6 bases at V and 4 bases at J, with 15 bases in the middle.

The chain joins TRBV6-1 to TRBJ2-5, with TRBD1 matching over 8 bases. The CDR3 runs 16 residues. Germline V gives CDR1 MNHNS, CDR2 SASEGT. The V gene end was trimmed by 3 bases and the J gene end by 0 bases; junction bases not matched to a gene: 6. The CDR3, as DNA: TGTGCCAGCAGTGACCAGGGGGCTACGTACCAAGAGACCCAGTACTTC. Translation: CASSDQGATYQETQYF.

The V and J genes are TRBV27 and TRBJ2-3, with 9 bases matching TRBD2. The CDR3 has 16 amino acids. The V gene end was trimmed by 5 bases and the J gene end by 6 bases; junction bases not matched to a gene: 12. CDR1 and CDR2 (germline): MNHEY, SMNVEV (reference sequence). The CDR3 bases are TGTGCCAGCAGTCCCGGACTAGCGTGGGCCAGGGATACGCAGTATTTT. It yields the protein CASSPGLAWARDTQYF.